This T cell receptor beta chain was obtained from a study of blood T cell repertoires in COVID-19 (TCRdb year 2020). For context, the study as a whole: Samples covering the acute and convalescent phases of COVID-19 were provided by collaborators in the United States, Italy and Spain. The material from the prospective study consisted of cDNA or gDNA derived from T cells, B-cell-depleted T cells, or PBMCs. The dataset comprised deeply sampled blood TCRbeta repertoires from subjects exposed to, actively infected with, or recovered from COVID-19. The repertoires were released in a freely available public database intended as a resource for research on the immune response to SARS-CoV-2. The samples were drawn from two sources: the first 160 participants of the ongoing ImmuneRACE study, and 1,000 to 1,500 subjects contributed by 6 global collaborators. A de-identified subject ID, COVID-19 status, age in years and sex were almost always included in the sample metadata. Where available, HLA class I and class II types were obtained from metadata supplied by the sample provider rather than from assay-based typing.

The CDR3 sequence holds 17 residues, the cysteine and phenylalanine included. Only the CDR3 DNA stays, 51 bases, in frame from base 1. Germline trimming amounts to 1 base on V and 3 bases on J, with 7 as the count of junction bases outside the gene matches. CDR1 LNHDA and CDR2 SQIVND are derived from the germline V gene (reference sequence). Summary of the overall study and its limitations: The quantity of clinical and demographic metadata differed by source and by participant and was supplied without curation.

Note on this clone: The antigen this receptor binds is unknown. No base quality information exists; no much larger clone differs at one position.

TCRbeta CDR3 regions were amplified from genomic DNA using the immunoSEQ Assay, a bias-controlled multiplex PCR. As for how the authors treated the data: Nucleated cell counts per sample were estimated from amplification of reference gene primers within the assay. To quantify the absolute abundance of each unique TCRbeta CDR3 rearrangement, sequence reads were collapsed and filtered. Productive Simpson clonality was computed per sample as the square root of Simpson's diversity index over productive rearrangements. The clones in this table, taken by TCRdb from immuneACCESS, are in-frame only. Not every clone is retained; where verified, under half of the shortfall comes from an unresolved V gene, and the cause of the rest is unknown. V and J calls and clone size are as listed in that table; D and trimming were resolved from the DNA. The sample table lists 95,000 to 150,000 clones, over 80% of them with a count of one. The ten largest clones capture roughly 3.5% of the sample.

In the prospective study, participants were roughly 18 to 90 years old, resided in about two dozen geographic areas of the United States, and were enrolled through a virtual design. To assign participants to cohorts, the prospective study relied on clinical history that participants themselves reported in a screening survey and a study questionnaire. Recovered participants in ImmuneRACE Cohort 3 were defined by two consecutive negative NP/OP PCR tests, clearance by a healthcare professional, or resolution of symptoms. Each participant in the prospective study had whole blood, serum and a nasopharyngeal or oropharyngeal swab collected by mobile phlebotomists. Participants in the prospective study had the option to provide additional blood draws and questionnaires over a roughly 2-month period. Blood samples from the prospective study were shipped frozen or at room temperature prior to DNA extraction.

The chain employs TRBV19 and TRBJ2-3, and TRBD1 matches 10 of the central bases. The clonotype comes from a woman aged 25-40 years who had recovered from COVID-19. Material for sequencing was PBMCs or T cells enriched from blood (not recorded which). The CDR3 corresponds to CASSIGLGQGWTDTQYF. The sequence in DNA is TGTGCCAGTAGTATAGGGCTGGGACAGGGGTGGACAGATACGCAGTATTTT.